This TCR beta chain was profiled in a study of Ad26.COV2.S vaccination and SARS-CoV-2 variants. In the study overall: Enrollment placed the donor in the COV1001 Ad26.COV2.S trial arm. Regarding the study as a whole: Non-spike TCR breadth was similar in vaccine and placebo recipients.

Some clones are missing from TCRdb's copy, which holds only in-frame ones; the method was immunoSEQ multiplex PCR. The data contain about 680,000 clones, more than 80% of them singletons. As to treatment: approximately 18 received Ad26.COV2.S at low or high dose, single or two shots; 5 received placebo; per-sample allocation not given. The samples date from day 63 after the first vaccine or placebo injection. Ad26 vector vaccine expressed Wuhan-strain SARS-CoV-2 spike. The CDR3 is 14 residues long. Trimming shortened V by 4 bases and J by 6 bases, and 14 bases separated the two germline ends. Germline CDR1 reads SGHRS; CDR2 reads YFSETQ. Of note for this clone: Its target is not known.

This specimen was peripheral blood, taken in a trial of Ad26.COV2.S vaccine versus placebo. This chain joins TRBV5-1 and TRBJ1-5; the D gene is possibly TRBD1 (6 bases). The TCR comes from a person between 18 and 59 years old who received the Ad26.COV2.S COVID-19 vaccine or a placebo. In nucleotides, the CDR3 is TGCGCCAGCAGCACGGGAGGGGGGGTTCAGCCCCAGCATTTT. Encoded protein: CASSTGGGVQPQHF.